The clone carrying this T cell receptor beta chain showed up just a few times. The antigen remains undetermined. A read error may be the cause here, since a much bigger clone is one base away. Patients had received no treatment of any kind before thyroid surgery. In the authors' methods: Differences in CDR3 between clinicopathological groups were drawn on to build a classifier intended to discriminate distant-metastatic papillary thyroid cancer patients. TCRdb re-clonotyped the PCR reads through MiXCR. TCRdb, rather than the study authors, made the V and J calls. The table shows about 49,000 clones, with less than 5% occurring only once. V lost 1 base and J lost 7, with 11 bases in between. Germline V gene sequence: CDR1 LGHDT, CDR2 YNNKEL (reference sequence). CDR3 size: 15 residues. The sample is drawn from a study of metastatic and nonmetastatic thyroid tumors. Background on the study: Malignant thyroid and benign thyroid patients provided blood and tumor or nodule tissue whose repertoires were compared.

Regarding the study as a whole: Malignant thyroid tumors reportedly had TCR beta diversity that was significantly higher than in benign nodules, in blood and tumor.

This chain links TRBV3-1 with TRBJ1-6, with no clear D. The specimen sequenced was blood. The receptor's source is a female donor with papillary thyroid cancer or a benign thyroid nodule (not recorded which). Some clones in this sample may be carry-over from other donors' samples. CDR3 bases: TGTGCCAGCAGCCAAGCGTGGACTCTGAATTCACCCCTCCACTTT. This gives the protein CASSQAWTLNSPLHF.